Presented here are 32 T cell receptor beta chains from one specimen sequenced in a study of T cells in Graves' hyperthyroidism and ophthalmopathy. It was RNA transcripts that yielded the amplified TCR beta CDR3 regions. RT-PCR in the first round (using the HTBI primer set) targeted the TCR CDR3. TCRdb processed the multiplex PCR reads anew with MiXCR; each CDR3 protein has one entry. In the table there are around 700,000 distinct CDR3 sequences, about 19% of which are singletons. The sample consisted of blood. These receptors were taken from a woman in her forties or fifties with Graves' hyperthyroidism that later progressed to Graves' ophthalmopathy.

J is TRBJ2-5 and V is TRBV4-1, with D possibly matching TRBD1 (6 bases). The CDR3 has 14 amino acids. Per the germline V gene, CDR1 is MGHRA and CDR2 is YSYEKL. Between the trimmed V and J ends, which lost 2 bases and 4 bases, there was a span of 11 bases. DNA of the CDR3: TGCGCCAGCAGCCAATTGGGGGCAGGAGAGACCCAGTACTTC. As protein: CASSQLGAGETQYF.

There are a few counts of this clonotype. J is TRBJ2-5 and V is TRBV4-1; D gene ambiguous. The germline V and J ends were trimmed by 1 base and 0 bases, with 18 bases remaining between them. This CDR3 is 18 amino acids long. Germline V gives CDR1 MGHRA, CDR2 YSYEKL. The CDR3: CASSQGRRTGRNQETQYF. DNA for the CDR3: TGCGCCAGCAGCCAAGGCAGGCGAACCGGTCGGAACCAAGAGACCCAGTACTTC.

This clonotype was picked up many times. The chain has TRBV7-9 and TRBJ1-1; tentatively, D is TRBD1 (5 bases). V lost 9 bases and J lost 4, with 27 bases in between. The CDR3 is 17 amino acids. Germline CDR1 is SEHNR and CDR2 is FQNEAQ (reference sequence). This CDR3 is CASVSRDGNFAVTEAFF. As DNA, the CDR3 is TGTGCCAGTGTCTCGAGGGACGGGAACTTCGCGGTCACTGAAGCTTTCTTT.

The sample holds many counts of this clonotype. The chain joins TRBV2 to TRBJ1-2; a weak D match, TRBD1 (6 bases). CDR1 SNHLY and CDR2 FYNNEI come from the germline V gene. The CDR3 totals 13 residues. V gave up 5 bases and J gave up 8 bases, with 15 bases separating them. CDR3 in amino acids: CASSSGTYNGYTF. CDR3 in DNA: TGTGCCAGCAGTTCCGGGACATATAACGGCTACACCTTC.

This clonotype was recorded once. Being one base from a much bigger clone, this may be a read error. The chain uses TRBV30 and TRBJ2-2; possibly TRBD2 for D (6 bases). The CDR3 runs to 14 residues. Germline values: CDR1 GTSNPN, CDR2 SVGIG (reference sequence). This CDR3 is CASHRPLNTGGLFF. DNA for the CDR3: TGTGCCTCCCATCGTCCCCTCAACACCGGGGGGCTGTTTTTT.

This clonotype was seen a handful of times. The chain joins TRBV6-1 to TRBJ1-1; possibly TRBD1 for D (5 bases). Looked up from germline, CDR1 is MNHNS and CDR2 is SASEGT. Trimming removed 3 bases at V and 8 bases at J, with 10 bases between. The CDR3 totals 12 residues. CDR3 coding DNA: TGTGCCAGCAGTGAGCGACAGAACGAAGCTTTCTTT. Encoded protein: CASSERQNEAFF.

This clonotype was seen a handful of times. This sequence joins TRBV5-1 and TRBJ2-3; the match to TRBD2 covers 7 bases. J was trimmed by 1 base and V by 0 bases; bases with no gene match: 11. The germline V gene encodes CDR1 SGHRS and CDR2 YFSETQ. The CDR3 contains 18 residues. CDR3 protein: CASSLAVERGGRTDTQYF. In DNA, the CDR3 is TGCGCCAGCAGCTTGGCAGTCGAGCGGGGAGGCCGCACAGATACGCAGTATTTT.

This clonotype was seen repeatedly, ten times or more. The chain recombines TRBV19 with TRBJ1-5; D ambiguous. From germline, CDR1 is LNHDA and CDR2 SQIVND (reference sequence). V lost 0 bases and J lost 6, with 15 bases in between. The CDR3 is made up of 16 amino acids. This chain's CDR3 is CASSIDPAKSGQPQHF. The CDR3 region has the DNA TGTGCCAGTAGTATAGATCCAGCTAAATCGGGTCAGCCCCAGCATTTT.

The V call is TRBV6-1, the J call TRBJ1-1, with a weak D call TRBD1 (6 bases). Trimming stripped 5 bases from V and 5 bases from J, with 18 bases between. The CDR3 extends over 15 amino acids. Germline V gene data show CDR1 as MNHNS and CDR2 as SASEGT. The CDR3 region is CASSQQGGLGTEAFF. Written as DNA, the CDR3 is TGTGCCAGCAGTCAACAAGGGGGGCTGGGGACTGAAGCTTTCTTT.

A word on this clonotype: This could be a read error, since a much larger clone is one nucleotide away. This rearrangement joins TRBV27 to TRBJ2-3, with D possibly matching TRBD2 (5 bases). The length of the CDR3 is 13 residues. Looked up from germline, CDR1 is MNHEY and CDR2 is SMNVEV (reference sequence). Trimming pared 4 bases from V and 4 bases from J, leaving 9 bases between. The CDR3 DNA reads TGTGCCAGCAGTTCACCGGGGTCAGATACGCAGTATTTT. It encodes CASSSPGSDTQYF.

In its sample, this clonotype was seen many times. This chain joins TRBV6-2 or TRBV6-3 and TRBJ2-1; no reliable D call. The CDR3 runs to 13 residues. Germline V gene lookup returns CDR1 MNHEY and CDR2 SVGEGT. The germline V and J ends were trimmed by 5 bases and 10 bases, with 15 bases remaining between them. The CDR3 coding sequence is TGTGCCAGCAGTCACAGCCCAAATCGGGAGCAGTTCTTC. Its translation: CASSHSPNREQFF.

This clonotype was detected only a few times. The J gene is TRBJ2-7, the V gene TRBV3-1, with D maybe TRBD1 (5 bases). Germline V gene lookup returns CDR1 LGHDT and CDR2 YNNKEL (reference sequence). CDR3 length equals 15 residues. With 0 bases removed from V and 3 bases from J, the gap between germline ends came to 12 bases. CDR3 in amino acids: CASSQDRWTLYEQYF. The CDR3 DNA follows: TGTGCCAGCAGCCAAGATCGCTGGACACTCTACGAGCAGTACTTC.

This clonotype has ten or more counts. This chain connects TRBV12-3 or TRBV12-4 to TRBJ1-1; tentatively, D is TRBD1 (6 bases). Trimming removed 5 bases at V and 10 bases at J, with 11 bases between. This CDR3 comprises 11 residues. In DNA form, the CDR3 reads TGTGCCAGCAGTATTACAGGGTTAGCTTTCTTT. This gives the protein CASSITGLAFF.

This clonotype was seen repeatedly, ten times or more. The V gene is TRBV7-9, the J gene TRBJ1-1; perhaps TRBD1 as D (6 bases). CDR1 and CDR2 from the germline V gene are SEHNR and FQNEAQ (reference sequence). Trimming shortened V by 4 bases and J by 0 bases, and 12 bases separated the two germline ends. The CDR3 sequence is 15 residues long. The CDR3 here is CASSYRTVMNTEAFF. The CDR3, as DNA: TGTGCCAGCAGCTATAGGACAGTAATGAACACTGAAGCTTTCTTT.

This clonotype was seen ten or more times. This chain uses TRBV20-1 with TRBJ1-1; TRBD1 might be the D (6 bases). The V gene's germline CDR1 is DFQATT and CDR2 SNEGSKA (reference sequence). This CDR3 is 17 amino acids long. V was cut by 0 bases and J by 5 bases, with 22 bases left in between. The CDR3 DNA is TGCAGTGCTAGAGATGCAAATGGGGCAGGGGCAGGGACTGAAGCTTTCTTT. Its protein is CSARDANGAGAGTEAFF.

This clonotype was observed a few times. This chain links TRBV5-1 with TRBJ2-4; 7 bases align to TRBD1. The germline V gene has CDR1 SGHRS and CDR2 YFSETQ. The CDR3 loop spans 16 amino acids. V gave up 1 base and J gave up 6 bases; unmatched junction bases: 10. CDR3 in DNA: TGCGCCAGCAGCTTGATGAGTACAGGGGTATCAAACATTCAGTACTTC. Translating gives CASSLMSTGVSNIQYF.

Comment on this clonotype: This sequence may be a read error, since a much larger clone differs from it by one base. The chain joins TRBV3-1 to TRBJ2-1, with 11 positions matching TRBD2. The CDR3 has 16 amino acids. Germline trimming cut 2 bases from V and 8 bases from J; bases unmatched to any gene: 8. Germline V gene lookup returns CDR1 LGHDT and CDR2 YNNKEL (reference sequence). The CDR3 DNA reads as TGTGCCAGCAGCCAATTGGCTAGCGGGGGGTTTGATGAGCAGTTCTTC. Translation: CASSQLASGGFDEQFF.

This clonotype was counted at least ten times. The chain recombines TRBV29-1 with TRBJ2-7; D ambiguous. V gave up 1 base and J gave up 3 bases, with 19 bases separating them. CDR3 size: 16 residues. Germline V gene sequence: CDR1 SQVTM, CDR2 ANQGSEA. CDR3 sequence: CSVEGRAEDTFYEQYF. The CDR3 coding sequence is TGCAGCGTTGAAGGTCGGGCAGAGGATACTTTCTACGAGCAGTACTTC.

J is TRBJ2-4 and V is TRBV7-8; 11 bases fit TRBD2. The CDR3 is 18 amino acids. The J segment lost 2 bases and the V segment lost 2 bases, leaving 8 bases of the junction unmatched. CDR1 is SGHVS and CDR2 is FQNEAQ in the germline V gene. CDR3 sequence: CASSLRRLAGGPKNIQYF. The DNA for the CDR3 is TGTGCCAGCAGCTTAAGGAGGCTAGCGGGAGGTCCCAAAAACATTCAGTACTTC.

This clonotype has a count of ten or more. The chain carries TRBV6-5 and TRBJ2-7; no clear D. With 2 bases removed from V and 0 bases from J, the gap between germline ends came to 11 bases. From germline, CDR1 is MNHEY and CDR2 SVGAGI. CDR3 length: 15 amino acids. The CDR3 region has the DNA TGTGCCAGCAGTTACGGATCAGGTCTCTCCTACGAGCAGTACTTC. Translated: CASSYGSGLSYEQYF.

This clonotype has just a few counts. The chain recombines TRBV20-1 with TRBJ2-2; 7 bases are shared with TRBD2. V lost 0 bases, J lost 5 bases, and 12 bases stayed unmatched. Germline V CDR1 and CDR2: DFQATT, SNEGSKA (reference sequence). The CDR3 is made up of 17 amino acids. For the CDR3, the DNA is TGCAGTGCTAGAGACAGCGGGGCCCCCCCGAGGACCGGGGAGCTGTTTTTT. The encoded protein is CSARDSGAPPRTGELFF.

This clonotype was observed at least ten times. The chain has TRBV12-3 or TRBV12-4 and TRBJ2-3; D ambiguous. There are 13 residues in the CDR3. Trimming stripped 2 bases from V and 1 base from J, with 4 bases between. The CDR3 sequence: CASSLIGTDTQYF. The CDR3 DNA is TGTGCCAGCAGTTTAATAGGCACAGATACGCAGTATTTT.

There are many counts of this clonotype. The rearrangement links TRBV13 to TRBJ1-2, with unresolved D. Germline-derived CDR1 and CDR2 are PRHDT and FYEKMQ (reference sequence). Trimming took 4 bases from V and 1 from J, leaving 13 bases between them. This CDR3 is built from 15 residues. The CDR3 sequence: CASSWGAGINYGYTF. The DNA of the CDR3 is TGTGCCAGCAGCTGGGGAGCGGGAATTAACTATGGCTACACCTTC.

This chain uses TRBV15 with TRBJ1-1; D gene uncertain. CDR3 length: 15 amino acids. V was pared by 1 base and J by 4 bases, with 13 bases between. CDR1 LNHNV and CDR2 YYDKDF come from the germline V gene (reference sequence). Written as DNA, the CDR3 is TGTGCCACCAGCAGAGCCATGGGTCTGGGCACTGAAGCTTTCTTT. This encodes CATSRAMGLGTEAFF. Together with reference TRBV15 and TRBJ1-1, the CDR3 gives the full variable domain: DAMVIQNPRYQVTQFGKPVTLSCSQTLNHNVMYWYQQKSSQAPKLLFHYYDKDFNNEADTPDNFQSRRPNTSFCFLDIRSPGLGDTAMYLCATSRAMGLGTEAFFGQGTRLTVV.

This clonotype was picked up a small number of times. The chain employs TRBV30 and TRBJ1-4; D possibly corresponds to TRBD1 (5 bases). This CDR3 contains 13 residues. In germline, CDR1 is GTSNPN, CDR2 SVGIG (reference sequence). V lost 4 bases and J 3 bases, leaving 9 bases between the germline ends. Here the CDR3 reads CAWTGGSNEKLFF. As DNA, the CDR3 is TGTGCCTGGACCGGGGGGTCTAATGAAAAACTGTTTTTT.

The rearrangement joins TRBV4-1 to TRBJ1-4; D possibly corresponds to TRBD1 (5 bases). The CDR3 sequence is 15 residues long. CDR1 MGHRA and CDR2 YSYEKL come from the germline V gene. V shed 1 base and J shed 3 bases, with 9 bases lying between them. The CDR3 sequence is CASSQVLGANEKLFF. As DNA, the CDR3 is TGCGCCAGCAGCCAAGTTTTGGGGGCTAATGAAAAACTGTTTTTT.

At least ten counts were recorded for this clonotype. V gene TRBV5-5 combines with J gene TRBJ2-3; D possibly corresponds to TRBD2 (6 bases). V dropped 5 bases and J dropped 2 bases, with 15 bases sitting between them. The CDR3 loop spans 15 amino acids. Germline loops: CDR1 SGHKS, CDR2 YYEKEE (reference sequence). CDR3 protein: CASRDPGLLTDTQYF. The CDR3 DNA sequence: TGTGCCAGCAGAGATCCGGGACTTCTCACAGATACGCAGTATTTT.

This sequence joins TRBV19 and TRBJ2-4; 7 bases align to TRBD1. The CDR3 contains 15 residues. Per germline, CDR1 LNHDA and CDR2 SQIVND (reference sequence). Unmatched junction bases numbered 5, after V lost 0 bases and J lost 6 bases. CDR3 amino acids: CASSIDLGQLNIQYF. The CDR3 nucleotides read TGTGCCAGTAGTATAGATCTGGGACAGCTAAACATTCAGTACTTC.

This clonotype has a count of ten or more. The V gene is TRBV6-5, the J gene TRBJ2-3; 10 nucleotides align to TRBD2. The V gene end was trimmed by 2 bases and the J gene end by 5 bases; junction bases not matched to a gene: 13. The V gene's germline CDR1 is MNHEY and CDR2 SVGAGI. This CDR3 region has 18 residues. CDR3 coding DNA: TGTGCCAGCAGTTACAGTGGGCTAGCGGGGGCCCTGAGAGATACGCAGTATTTT. Its protein is CASSYSGLAGALRDTQYF.

This clonotype was seen a few times. This rearrangement joins TRBV15 to TRBJ2-2, with 8 bases that match TRBD1. CDR1 and CDR2 from the germline V gene are LNHNV and YYDKDF (reference sequence). The ends lost 3 bases at V and 2 bases at J; junction bases unmatched: 8. The CDR3 covers 17 residues. CDR3 DNA: TGTGCCACCAGCAGTCCCACACAGGGGGGAAACACCGGGGAGCTGTTTTTT. Its translation: CATSSPTQGGNTGELFF.

This clonotype was found a few times. The J gene is TRBJ2-1, the V gene TRBV20-1; TRBD2 matches at 14 bases. Trimming removed 6 bases from V and 4 bases from J; junction bases left unmatched: 8. Per the germline V gene, CDR1 is DFQATT and CDR2 is SNEGSKA (reference sequence). The length of the CDR3 is 16 residues. Here the CDR3 DNA reads TGCAGTGCCTCCGGGACTAGCGGGGGATTTTACAATGAGCAGTTCTTC. As protein: CSASGTSGGFYNEQFF.

This clonotype occurred a few times. This chain uses TRBV12-3 or TRBV12-4 with TRBJ1-2; the match to TRBD1 covers 7 bases. V lost 6 bases, J lost 4 bases, and 8 bases stayed unmatched. The CDR3 is 14 amino acids. In DNA, the CDR3 is TGTGCCAGCAGCGTAAACAGGGGCGGCTATGGCTACACCTTC. It codes for CASSVNRGGYGYTF.